This TCR beta chain emerged from a study of response to subunit inactivated influenza vaccine. This clonotype was found once. Its target is not known. Whole-study findings and limits: Few additional T cells are recruited per seasonal influenza vaccination, authors suggested.

TCRdb reprocessed the RT-PCR reads via MiXCR and lists one record per CDR3 protein. The repertoire holds around 200,000 distinct CDR3 sequences, with around 9% as singletons. Germline-derived CDR1 and CDR2 are SGHTA and FQGNSA. The CDR3 runs to 15 residues. Deletions cut 5 bases from V and 7 bases from J, with 18 bases between. The V and J genes are TRBV7-2 and TRBJ1-5; a possible D gene is TRBD1 (6 bases). This specimen was non-naive T cells sorted from PBMCs, taken on the day of vaccination. This receptor was taken from a man aged 45-60 years who received an inactivated influenza vaccine. CDR3 residues: CASSREQGLGQPQHF. The CDR3 DNA follows: TGTGCCAGCAGCCGCGAACAGGGTCTCGGACAGCCCCAGCATTTT. The whole variable domain, filled in from reference TRBV7-2 and TRBJ1-5, reads GAGVSQSPSNKVTEKGKDVELRCDPISGHTALYWYRQSLGQGLEFLIYFQGNSAPDKSGLPSDRFSAERTGGSVSTLTIQRTQQEDSAVYLCASSREQGLGQPQHFGDGTRLSIL.